This T cell receptor beta chain was found in a study of blood T cell repertoires in COVID-19. The overall study: Spain, Italy and the United States supplied samples that represented acute and convalescent COVID-19.

The trim removed 5 bases at V and 0 bases at J, leaving 7 bases unmatched. Per germline, CDR1 SEHNR and CDR2 FQNEAQ (reference sequence). The CDR3 spans 15 residues. Adults between about 18 and 89 years of age took part from some 25 US areas. Participants had their cohort set by participant-reported clinical history. In the study's own analysis: Amplification of reference gene primers provided the estimated nucleated cell counts. Sequencing used immunoSEQ multiplex PCR; TCRdb keeps in-frame clones, though not all of them. That table furnishes V, J and clone size, whereas the DNA furnished D and trimming. The sample carries fewer than 250,000 clones, 65% to 90% recorded once.

The TCR comes from a woman aged 50 to 65 with acute COVID-19. This rearrangement joins TRBV7-9 to TRBJ2-7, with 7 bases lining up with TRBD1. Sequences were obtained from PBMCs or T cells enriched from blood (not recorded which). The CDR3 reads CASSGIWTGSYEQYF. The CDR3 bases are TGTGCCAGCAGCGGAATCTGGACAGGCTCCTACGAGCAGTACTTC.